This TCR beta chain comes out of a study of T-cell reconstitution after alpha-beta-depleted transplantation in children (dated by TCRdb to 2016 to 2017). At the level of the whole study: The study quantitatively tracked T-cell immune reconstitution after TCRalphabeta/CD19-depleted allogeneic hematopoietic cell transplantation in children using TCR repertoire profiling. The study at large found these results: Hyperexpanded clone frequencies declined over subsequent months; after one year, T-cell counts and TCRbeta diversity were mostly attributed to newly produced T cells. In some patients, the high TCRbeta diversity seen at day 60 was put down to recipient T cells and intrathymic progenitors that had survived conditioning. Apparently early alphabetaT-cell count recovery about two months after transplant reportedly relied on only several hundred rapidly expanded clones derived from non-depleted graft cells.

V loses 0 bases, J loses 2 bases, and the germline ends lie 17 bases apart. CDR1 and CDR2 are read off the germline V gene as MNHNS and SASEGT. The CDR3 goes from the cysteine to the phenylalanine over 18 residues. The read is trimmed to its CDR3 DNA, 54 bases read in frame from base 1. The meaning of the sample's treatment or condition label: allogeneic hematopoietic cell transplantation with graft depleted of TCRalphabeta T cells and CD19 B cells. TCRalphabeta/CD19-depleted allogeneic hematopoietic cell grafts were given to the transplant recipients, all of whom were children. The library was produced with PCR. Sequencing was carried out with an Illumina HiSeq 2500. Molecular barcoding was employed in the preparation of TCR libraries, with unique molecular identifiers being used to normalize TCRbeta repertoire quantification. TCRdb trimmed public reads at Q25 via fastp, called clones via MiXCR and kept in-frame beta chains. Rows are combined by CDR3 protein, so each entry shows the most common genes and DNA. This sample is represented by 190,000 or so distinct CDR3 sequences; 5% to 7.5% of them were singletons. Clones ranked in the top ten supply around 4.1% of the sample.

This clonotype was seen more than once but under ten times. Its antigen has not been determined. No base quality information exists; no much larger clone differs at one position. The sequenced sample was PBMCs, obtained before TCRalphabeta/CD19-depleted stem cell transplant. The chain is assembled from TRBV6-1 and TRBJ1-5, with the identity of the D gene unclear. The origin of this receptor is a girl less than two years old with combined immunodeficiency, due to receive a stem cell transplant. The nucleotides are TGTGCCAGCAGTGAAGCGCCTTTGACACCCGCCGGCAATCAGCCCCAGCATTTT. This encodes CASSEAPLTPAGNQPQHF.